Included here is one T cell receptor (beta chain) sequence, with context. The table came from immunoSEQ multiplex PCR; TCRdb's copy has only in-frame clones and leaves some out. The sample lists tens of thousands of clones, 90% to 95% seen once, with 3.5% to 5.5% in the top ten. The data are from a study of technical replicates of blood from several donors. The CDR3 has 14 residues. CDR1 SGHRS and CDR2 YFSETQ come from the germline V gene. V was trimmed by 2 bases and J by 6 bases, leaving 12 bases between them. Material for sequencing was PBMCs. The chain is built from TRBV5-1 and TRBJ2-1; TRBD1 might be the D (6 bases). The receptor was isolated from a human donor in good health. Some clones in this sample may be carry-over from other donors' samples. CDR3 region: CASSLTAGVNEQFF. In nucleotides, the CDR3 is TGCGCCAGCAGCTTAACGGCAGGGGTCAATGAGCAGTTCTTC.